A single sample gave rise to the 3 T cell receptor beta chains below, sequenced in a study of graft-versus-host responses after intestinal transplantation. Using immunoSEQ multiplex PCR, the repertoire was profiled, and TCRdb retains in-frame clones only, with some absent. The data show approximately 20,000 clones, with 85% to 90% seen just once and under 6.5% held by the top ten. The source material was PBMCs, sampled roughly 65 days after intestinal transplantation. These receptors were collected from a human patient who received an intestinal transplant, so some T cells may come from the graft donor.

This rearrangement joins TRBV10-1 to TRBJ1-1; D call uncertain. Per the germline V gene, CDR1 is WNHNN and CDR2 is SYGVQD (reference sequence). Trimming took off 3 bases at V and 4 bases at J, with 12 bases between the two ends. This CDR3 spans 14 amino acids. The CDR3 loop reads CASSERQEPTEAFF. The CDR3 DNA reads TGCGCCAGCAGTGAAAGGCAGGAACCCACTGAAGCTTTCTTT.

V usage is TRBV19 and J usage is TRBJ2-1, with 7 positions matching TRBD2. Germline CDR1 is LNHDA and CDR2 is SQIVND (reference sequence). J gave up 2 bases and V 6 bases, and 4 bases lay outside the gene matches. The CDR3 length is 14 residues. The chain's CDR3 is CASRGGGPYNEQFF. The DNA of the CDR3 is TGTGCCAGTAGGGGCGGGGGACCCTACAATGAGCAGTTCTTC.

V usage is TRBV7-2 and J usage is TRBJ2-2; D ambiguous. This CDR3 is 12 amino acids long. The V and J ends lost 5 bases and 7 bases respectively, with 8 bases between them. Germline CDR1 SGHTA, CDR2 FQGNSA. CDR3 sequence reads: CASSPFGGELFF. The DNA of the CDR3 is TGTGCCAGCAGCCCCTTTGGCGGGGAGCTGTTTTTT.